The 20 T cell receptor beta chains reported below all come from one sample, sequenced in a study of blood T cell repertoires in COVID-19. Repertoires were generated with immunoSEQ multiplex PCR, while TCRdb's copy carries only in-frame clones and drops some. The sample has 400,000 to 500,000 clones; nearly 90% are singletons. The specimen sequenced was PBMCs or T cells enriched from blood (not recorded which). Every receptor here comes from a woman aged 18-29 years who had been exposed to COVID-19.

The chain carries TRBV5-4 and TRBJ1-2, with D possibly TRBD1 on 5 matching bases. Trimming took 1 base from V and 3 from J, leaving 7 bases between them. The CDR3 is 13 amino acids. The germline V gene has CDR1 SGHNT and CDR2 YYREEE (reference sequence). The CDR3 loop reads CASSLRGDYGYTF. The CDR3, as DNA: TGTGCCAGCAGCTTGAGGGGCGACTATGGCTACACCTTC.

The rearrangement joins TRBV28 to TRBJ1-2, with 7 bases identical to TRBD1. The J segment lost 3 bases and the V segment lost 2 bases, leaving 3 bases of the junction unmatched. CDR3 size: 14 residues. The germline CDR1 and CDR2 sequences are MDHEN and SYDVKM. CDR3 amino acids: CASSLNGQDYGYTF. The CDR3 DNA sequence: TGTGCCAGCAGTTTAAATGGACAGGACTATGGCTACACCTTC.

The rearrangement joins TRBV28 to TRBJ1-5, with D perhaps matching TRBD1 (6 bases). Trimming removed 5 bases at V and 3 bases at J, with 26 bases between. This CDR3 comprises 19 residues. Germline CDR1 reads MDHEN; CDR2 reads SYDVKM. The CDR3 DNA reads TGTGCCAGCAGTCACGACCCCAAGACAGGTCGATGGTTCAATCAGCCCCAGCATTTT. Translation gives CASSHDPKTGRWFNQPQHF.

The chain carries TRBV18 and TRBJ2-7, with a tentative D call TRBD1 (6 bases). Trimming took 3 bases from V and 6 from J, leaving 15 bases between them. The V gene's germline CDR1 is KGHSH and CDR2 LQKENI. The CDR3 consists of 14 residues. This CDR3 reads CASSPRDIPSEQYF. The CDR3 nucleotides read TGTGCCAGCTCACCCCGGGACATTCCTTCCGAGCAGTACTTC.

V and J are TRBV6-5 and TRBJ2-1; D remains ambiguous. Trimming cost V 8 bases and J 2 bases, with 13 bases left between them. Germline V gene sequence: CDR1 MNHEY, CDR2 SVGAGI. The CDR3 is 14 residues long. CDR3: CASGPPQTYNEQFF. CDR3 nucleotides: TGTGCCAGCGGCCCTCCCCAAACCTACAATGAGCAGTTCTTC.

This clone has more than one count but fewer than ten. The chain is built from TRBV3-1 (or the pseudogene TRBV3-2) and TRBJ2-7; 8 nucleotides match TRBD2. The germline CDR1 and CDR2 sequences are LGHDT and YNNKEL (reference sequence). Trimming cost V 5 bases and J 2 bases; bases outside gene matches: 5. The CDR3 spans 14 residues. The CDR3 bases are TGTGCCAGCAGCGCCGGGAGGGTCCCCTACGAGCAGTACTTC. Residues: CASSAGRVPYEQYF.

CDR3 coding DNA: TGTGCCAGCAGAGGAGGGACGGCTAGCACAGATACGCAGTATTTT. Its protein is CASRGGTASTDTQYF. The gene calls are TRBV6-5 and TRBJ2-3; weak D call: TRBD2 (6 bases). Trimming cost V 6 bases and J 0 bases, with 13 bases left between them. The CDR3 is made up of 15 amino acids. CDR1 MNHEY and CDR2 SVGAGI come from the germline V gene.

This chain connects TRBV18 to TRBJ1-2; D ambiguous. CDR3 size: 12 residues. From germline, CDR1 is KGHSH and CDR2 LQKENI. Trimming took off 5 bases at V and 6 bases at J, with 10 bases between the two ends. In nucleotides, the CDR3 is TGTGCCAGCTCATCCGGTGTTAATGGCTACACCTTC. As protein: CASSSGVNGYTF.

The CDR3 nucleotides read TGCAGCGTTGCCCAAGCGGACACCGGGGAGCTGTTTTTT. Translating gives CSVAQADTGELFF. This chain joins TRBV29-1 and TRBJ2-2, with D perhaps TRBD2 (5 bases). V lost 4 bases to trimming and J lost 3 bases, with 9 bases between them. This CDR3 is 13 amino acids long. Germline V gene lookup returns CDR1 SQVTM and CDR2 ANQGSEA.

The count of this clone is one. DNA for the CDR3: TGTGCCAGCAGCGCCGACGGACTGGGGAGGTACGAGCAGTACTTC. As protein: CASSADGLGRYEQYF. The rearrangement joins TRBV9 to TRBJ2-7, with D possibly TRBD2 on 6 matching bases. The CDR3 totals 15 residues. V gave up 3 bases and J gave up 4 bases, with 17 bases separating them. Germline V gene lookup returns CDR1 SGDLS and CDR2 YYNGEE.

V is TRBV6-5 and J is TRBJ1-4, with a tentative D call TRBD1 (5 bases). The CDR3 spans 14 residues. CDR1 is MNHEY, CDR2 SVGAGI, per germline. V was pared by 0 bases and J by 6 bases, with 8 bases between. The CDR3 DNA reads TGTGCCAGCAGTTACTCAGACAGACATGAAAAACTGTTTTTT. This sequence encodes CASSYSDRHEKLFF.

The chain links TRBV29-1 to TRBJ2-5, with 8 bases lining up with TRBD1. Germline V gene sequence: CDR1 SQVTM, CDR2 ANQGSEA. CDR3 length: 14 residues. Trimming took 6 bases from V and 2 from J; bases not matched to a gene: 8. This CDR3 is CSVTGQGLQETQYF. The CDR3 DNA reads as TGCAGCGTAACCGGACAGGGCCTACAAGAGACCCAGTACTTC.

The chain uses TRBV5-1 and TRBJ2-7; 9 bases agree with TRBD1. Per the germline V gene, CDR1 is SGHRS and CDR2 is YFSETQ. CDR3 length: 14 residues. J was trimmed by 7 bases and V by 2 bases; bases with no gene match: 7. The CDR3 DNA reads TGCGCCAGCAGCTTCGGTCCGGGGACAGGGGAGCAGTACTTC. Encoded protein: CASSFGPGTGEQYF.

The chain is built from TRBV6-6 and TRBJ1-2, with 8 bases aligning to TRBD1. The CDR3 sequence is 15 residues long. V lost 4 bases, J lost 5 bases, and 9 bases stayed unmatched. Germline CDR1 reads MNHNY; CDR2 reads SVGAGI (reference sequence). CDR3 sequence (DNA): TGTGCCAGCAGTTCTGCTACCGGGACAGGATATGGCTACACCTTC. It codes for CASSSATGTGYGYTF.

The rearrangement joins TRBV9 to TRBJ2-7; 7 bases line up with TRBD2. Germline trimming cut 2 bases from V and 3 bases from J; bases unmatched to any gene: 8. Germline CDR1 is SGDLS and CDR2 is YYNGEE. CDR3 length equals 15 residues. The CDR3 bases are TGTGCCAGCAGCGTGTCTAGCGGCACCTACTACGAGCAGTACTTC. It is translated as CASSVSSGTYYEQYF. Together with reference TRBV9 and TRBJ2-7, the CDR3 gives the full variable domain: DSGVTQTPKHLITATGQRVTLRCSPRSGDLSVYWYQQSLDQGLQFLIQYYNGEERAKGNILERFSAQQFPDLHSELNLSSLELGDSALYFCASSVSSGTYYEQYFGPGTRLTVT.

In this sample, this clone turned up a few times. V usage is TRBV6-1 and J usage is TRBJ1-5; no reliable D call. V was cut by 0 bases and J by 5 bases, with 11 bases left in between. The CDR3 loop spans 15 amino acids. Germline-derived CDR1 and CDR2 are MNHNS and SASEGT. This CDR3 reads CASSEALGLDQPQHF. The DNA of the CDR3 is TGTGCCAGCAGTGAAGCTTTAGGACTCGATCAGCCCCAGCATTTT.

The rearrangement joins TRBV7-6 to TRBJ2-7; TRBD1 matches at 9 bases. CDR1 SGHVS and CDR2 FNYEAQ come from the germline V gene. There are 13 residues in the CDR3. V trimming: 5 bases; J trimming: 3 bases; junction bases outside the gene matches: 2. The CDR3 DNA is TGTGCCAGCAGCAAGGGACAGGGCTACGAGCAGTACTTC. Translating it yields CASSKGQGYEQYF.

The chain carries TRBV7-3 and TRBJ2-1; 9 nucleotides align to TRBD2. V was pared by 2 bases and J by 8 bases, with 4 bases of the junction left unmatched. The CDR3 is 14 residues long. CDR1 is SGHTA and CDR2 is FQGTGA in the germline V gene. This chain's CDR3 is CASSLAGGLDEQFF. CDR3 nucleotides: TGTGCCAGCAGCTTAGCGGGGGGGCTCGATGAGCAGTTCTTC.

The chain has TRBV27 and TRBJ2-5, with D perhaps TRBD2 (6 bases). The CDR3 spans 13 residues. From germline, CDR1 is MNHEY and CDR2 SMNVEV (reference sequence). Trimming took 3 bases from V and 5 from J, leaving 10 bases between them. CDR3 nucleotides: TGTGCCAGCAGTTTGGGGGGACGGGAGACCCAGTACTTC. It is translated as CASSLGGRETQYF.

The rearrangement uses TRBV18 and TRBJ1-2; tentatively, D is TRBD1 (6 bases). Deletions cut 3 bases from V and 0 bases from J, with 14 bases between. The CDR3 is made up of 16 amino acids. The germline gives CDR1 KGHSH, CDR2 LQKENI. CDR3 residues: CASSPQDGGPNYGYTF. In DNA form, the CDR3 reads TGTGCCAGCTCACCGCAGGATGGGGGCCCTAACTATGGCTACACCTTC.